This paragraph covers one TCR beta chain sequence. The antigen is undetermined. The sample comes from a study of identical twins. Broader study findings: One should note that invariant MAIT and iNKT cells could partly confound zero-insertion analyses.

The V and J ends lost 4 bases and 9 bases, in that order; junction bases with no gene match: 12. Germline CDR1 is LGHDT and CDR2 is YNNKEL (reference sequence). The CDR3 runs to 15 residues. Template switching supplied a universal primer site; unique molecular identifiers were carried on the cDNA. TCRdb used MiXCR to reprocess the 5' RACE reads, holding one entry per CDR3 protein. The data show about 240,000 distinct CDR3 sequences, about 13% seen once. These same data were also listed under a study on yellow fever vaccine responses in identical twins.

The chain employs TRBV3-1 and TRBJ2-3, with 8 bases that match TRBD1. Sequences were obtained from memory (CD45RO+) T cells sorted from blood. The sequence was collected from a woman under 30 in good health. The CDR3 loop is CASSPGTGNRGTQYF. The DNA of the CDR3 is TGTGCCAGCAGCCCAGGGACAGGCAACCGGGGGACGCAGTATTTT.